The following is a T cell receptor beta chain sequence with its context. These data originate in a study of CDR3 diversity in severe acne. MiXCR, run by TCRdb on the PCR reads, gives a single entry per CDR3 protein. The repertoire holds over 70,000 distinct CDR3 sequences, with 51% as singletons. The ends were cut back, 5 bases at V and 4 bases at J, with 17 bases in the middle. The CDR3 totals 15 residues. Per germline, CDR1 KGHDR and CDR2 SFDVKD. This TCR came from a male donor in good health, without acne. What was sequenced was blood. The chain uses TRBV24-1 and TRBJ2-7, with a tentative D call TRBD2 (6 bases). In DNA, the CDR3 is TGTGCCACCAGTGGTCCGAGGAAGGAGGGGTACGAGCAGTACTTC. This gives the protein CATSGPRKEGYEQYF.